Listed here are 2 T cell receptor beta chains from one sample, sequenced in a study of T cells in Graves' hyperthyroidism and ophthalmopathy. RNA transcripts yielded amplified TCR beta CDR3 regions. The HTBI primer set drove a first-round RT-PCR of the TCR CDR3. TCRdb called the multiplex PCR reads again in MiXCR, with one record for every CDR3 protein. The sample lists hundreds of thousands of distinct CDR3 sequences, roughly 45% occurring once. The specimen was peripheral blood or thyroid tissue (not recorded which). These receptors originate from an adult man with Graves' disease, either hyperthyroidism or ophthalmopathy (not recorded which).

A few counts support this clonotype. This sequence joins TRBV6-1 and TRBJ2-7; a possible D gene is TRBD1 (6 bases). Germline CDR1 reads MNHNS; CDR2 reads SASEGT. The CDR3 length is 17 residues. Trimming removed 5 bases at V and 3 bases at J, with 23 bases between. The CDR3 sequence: CASSYRQDTDEIYEQYF. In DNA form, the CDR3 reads TGTGCCAGCAGTTACCGACAGGACACCGACGAAATCTACGAGCAGTACTTC.

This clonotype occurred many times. The CDR3: CASSRAERLFF. CDR3 coding DNA: TGTGCCAGCAGCCGGGCTGAGAGACTGTTTTTT. The chain recombines TRBV7-9 with TRBJ1-4; D is unresolved. Germline CDR1 SEHNR, CDR2 FQNEAQ (reference sequence). This CDR3 comprises 11 residues. Trimming took off 5 bases at V and 13 bases at J, with 11 bases between the two ends.